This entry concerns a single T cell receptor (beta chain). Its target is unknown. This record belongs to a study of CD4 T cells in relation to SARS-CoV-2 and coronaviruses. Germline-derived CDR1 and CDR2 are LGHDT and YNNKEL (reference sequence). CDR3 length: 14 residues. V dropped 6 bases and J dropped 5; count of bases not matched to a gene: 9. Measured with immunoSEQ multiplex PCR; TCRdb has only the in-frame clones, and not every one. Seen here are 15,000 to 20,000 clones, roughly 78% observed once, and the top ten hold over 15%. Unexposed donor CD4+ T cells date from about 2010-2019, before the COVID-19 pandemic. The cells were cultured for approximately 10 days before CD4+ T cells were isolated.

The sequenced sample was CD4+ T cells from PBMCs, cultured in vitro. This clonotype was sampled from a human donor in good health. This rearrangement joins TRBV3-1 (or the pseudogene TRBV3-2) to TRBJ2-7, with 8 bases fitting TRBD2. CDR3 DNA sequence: TGTGCCAGCAGAGACAGCGGGAGAGGGAACGAGCAGTACTTC. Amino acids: CASRDSGRGNEQYF.